This T cell receptor (beta chain) was captured by sequencing in a study of OX40 agonist ivuxolimab in advanced cancers. Overall study context: Patients with prior anti-PD-1, anti-PD-L1 or anti-CTLA-4 therapy were eligible; less than 50% had some.

Measured with immunoSEQ multiplex PCR; TCRdb has only the in-frame clones, and not every one. The data contain tens of thousands of clones, roughly 88% of them singletons. The CDR3 extends over 15 amino acids. The germline V and J ends were trimmed by 3 bases and 4 bases, with 14 bases remaining between them. Germline CDR1 reads MNHEY; CDR2 reads SMNVEV (reference sequence). This clone was seen only a few times. The rearrangement uses TRBV27 and TRBJ2-3; possible D gene TRBD1, 6 bases. The TCR originated in an adult with an advanced solid tumor such as melanoma, head and neck, liver or kidney cancer. The starting material was CD4+ or CD8+ T cells sorted from blood, obtained in a trial of the OX40 agonist ivuxolimab. The CDR3 DNA sequence: TGTGCCAGCAGTTTGCGGCAGGGGATTGCAGATACGCAGTATTTT. Translated: CASSLRQGIADTQYF.